One and the same sample provided the 18 T cell receptor beta chains below, sequenced in a study of OX40 agonist ivuxolimab in advanced cancers. Here immunoSEQ multiplex PCR was the method, and the copy in TCRdb shows in-frame clones only, minus some. The sample comprises under 85,000 clones, about nine tenths of which are singletons, and 2.5% to 3% rests with the top ten. Material: CD4+ or CD8+ T cells sorted from blood, obtained in a trial of the OX40 agonist ivuxolimab. The receptors stem from an adult with an advanced solid tumor such as melanoma, head and neck, liver or kidney cancer.

V is TRBV29-1 and J is TRBJ2-1; a weak D match, TRBD2 (6 bases). The germline CDR1 and CDR2 sequences are SQVTM and ANQGSEA. Trimming left V 4 bases short and J 4 bases short, with 14 bases between. The CDR3 runs 14 residues. In nucleotides, the CDR3 is TGCAGCGTTGTATGGCAGGGAGGTTACAATGAGCAGTTCTTC. It codes for CSVVWQGGYNEQFF.

The chain links TRBV6-1 to TRBJ2-5, with TRBD2 matching 9 bases. Germline lookup yields CDR1 MNHNS and CDR2 SASEGT. With 3 bases clipped from V and 5 bases from J, the junction kept 7 bases outside the gene matches. The length of the CDR3 is 15 residues. DNA for the CDR3: TGTGCCAGCAGTGATCCAGCGGGAGGATGGGAGACCCAGTACTTC. Its protein is CASSDPAGGWETQYF.

The genes are TRBV30 and TRBJ1-4; tentative D call: TRBD1 (6 bases). The CDR3 is made up of 14 amino acids. Per germline, CDR1 GTSNPN and CDR2 SVGIG (reference sequence). Trimming cost V 0 bases and J 10 bases, with 15 bases left between them. CDR3 DNA sequence: TGTGCCTGGAGTGTAACGGGGGGCTCGGGAAAACTGTTTTTT. Protein: CAWSVTGGSGKLFF.

In this sample, this clone turned up a few times. V and J are TRBV9 and TRBJ2-2; possibly TRBD1 for D (6 bases). V dropped 3 bases and J dropped 6 bases, with 9 bases sitting between them. This CDR3 region has 13 residues. CDR1 and CDR2 from the germline V gene are SGDLS and YYNGEE. CDR3 loop: CASSGTVAGELFF. The CDR3 DNA is TGTGCCAGCAGCGGGACAGTCGCCGGGGAGCTGTTTTTT.

The rearrangement joins TRBV2 to TRBJ1-1; D is unresolved. V lost 6 bases and J lost 0, with 14 bases in between. The CDR3 runs 15 residues. Per the germline V gene, CDR1 is SNHLY and CDR2 is FYNNEI. CDR3 region: CASRAREGLNTEAFF. The DNA of the CDR3 is TGTGCCAGCAGGGCGAGGGAGGGCCTGAACACTGAAGCTTTCTTT.

CDR3 sequence (DNA): TGTGCCAGCAGCTCTTCTGGGACAGGTGAGCAGTTCTTC. Residues: CASSSSGTGEQFF. The chain links TRBV7-9 to TRBJ2-1; 8 bases fit TRBD1. The ends lost 4 bases at V and 9 bases at J; junction bases unmatched: 5. The length of the CDR3 is 13 residues. Germline values: CDR1 SEHNR, CDR2 FQNEAQ (reference sequence).

This clone was seen a single time. The chain joins TRBV5-1 to TRBJ2-5, with a possible D match to TRBD2 (5 bases). This CDR3 spans 13 amino acids. Per the germline V gene, CDR1 is SGHRS and CDR2 is YFSETQ. V lost 1 base, J lost 5 bases, and 9 bases lay in between. CDR3: CASSLWERETQYF. DNA for the CDR3: TGCGCCAGCAGCTTGTGGGAGAGGGAGACCCAGTACTTC.

CDR3 sequence: CASMGFSGANVLTF. CDR3 nucleotide sequence: TGTGCCAGCATGGGTTTCTCTGGGGCCAACGTCCTGACTTTC. The chain uses TRBV27 and TRBJ2-6; no reliable D call. From germline, CDR1 is MNHEY and CDR2 SMNVEV (reference sequence). The CDR3 loop spans 14 amino acids. Trimming took off 7 bases at V and 0 bases at J, with 7 bases between the two ends.

The rearrangement joins TRBV29-1 to TRBJ2-4; TRBD1 aligns across 7 bases. J was trimmed by 1 base and V by 5 bases; bases with no gene match: 2. The CDR3 runs 13 residues. CDR1 and CDR2 from the germline V gene are SQVTM and ANQGSEA. This chain's CDR3 is CSVLTGAKNIQYF. The CDR3 DNA reads as TGCAGCGTTCTGACAGGGGCCAAAAACATTCAGTACTTC.

This clone appeared once. CDR3 loop: CASSLGGGGRETQYF. CDR3 in DNA: TGTGCCAGCAGCTTGGGAGGTGGGGGGAGAGAGACCCAGTACTTC. The chain carries TRBV5-6 and TRBJ2-5; tentatively, D is TRBD2 (6 bases). This CDR3 has 15 residues. CDR1 SGHDT and CDR2 YYEEEE come from the germline V gene. Trimming removed 0 bases at V and 4 bases at J, with 13 bases between. Filled out from reference TRBV5-6 and TRBJ2-5, the complete variable domain reads DAGVTQSPTHLIKTRGQQVTLRCSPKSGHDTVSWYQQALGQGPQFIFQYYEEEERQRGNFPDRFSGHQFPNYSSELNVNALLLGDSALYLCASSLGGGGRETQYFGPGTRLLVL.

The chain joins TRBV5-6 to TRBJ1-6; 8 bases fit TRBD1. The CDR3 extends over 15 amino acids. The germline V gene has CDR1 SGHDT and CDR2 YYEEEE. Trimming took 0 bases from V and 11 from J; bases not matched to a gene: 7. CDR3 DNA sequence: TGTGCCAGCAGCTTGGATACAGGGGGTTATGCACCCCTCCACTTT. It translates to CASSLDTGGYAPLHF.

To note about this clone: Other DNA sequences of this sample code for an identical CDR3. The chain uses TRBV28 and TRBJ1-4; 7 nucleotides line up with TRBD1. Germline CDR1 is MDHEN and CDR2 is SYDVKM. After removal of 3 bases from V and 5 bases from J, the junction contained 3 bases not matched to a gene. There are 14 residues in the CDR3. CDR3 protein: CASSLGQPNEKLFF. The CDR3 DNA reads TGTGCCAGCAGTTTGGGACAGCCAAATGAAAAACTGTTTTTT.

The chain joins TRBV7-2 to TRBJ1-4; D possibly corresponds to TRBD1 (5 bases). The length of the CDR3 is 14 residues. Looked up from germline, CDR1 is SGHTA and CDR2 is FQGNSA. V was cut by 4 bases and J by 7 bases, with 13 bases left in between. The chain's CDR3 is CASSSTWGSEKLFF. In nucleotides, the CDR3 is TGTGCCAGCAGCTCCACATGGGGGAGTGAAAAACTGTTTTTT.

V is TRBV5-1 and J is TRBJ2-3; D is ambiguous. The germline CDR1 and CDR2 sequences are SGHRS and YFSETQ. The CDR3 covers 16 residues. V dropped 1 base and J dropped 3 bases, with 15 bases sitting between them. The CDR3 DNA sequence: TGCGCCAGCAGCTTGTCAGGCCCGAGAGAAACAGATACGCAGTATTTT. Its protein product is CASSLSGPRETDTQYF.

The gene calls are TRBV27 and TRBJ1-1; D is ambiguous. The V end was cut by 10 bases, the J end by 4 bases, with 13 bases between. This CDR3 comprises 12 residues. Germline lookup yields CDR1 MNHEY and CDR2 SMNVEV (reference sequence). CDR3 sequence reads: CATAGSGTEAFF. As DNA, the CDR3 is TGTGCCACGGCCGGGTCGGGCACTGAAGCTTTCTTT.

The chain joins TRBV11-2 to TRBJ2-4; 7 bases agree with TRBD1. J lost 3 bases, V lost 1 base, and 3 bases had no gene match. Germline values: CDR1 SGHAT, CDR2 FQNNGV. The CDR3 sequence is 15 residues long. The CDR3 sequence is CASSLVQGFKNIQYF. The CDR3, as DNA: TGTGCCAGCAGCTTAGTACAGGGGTTCAAAAACATTCAGTACTTC.

The chain has TRBV5-1 and TRBJ2-3; TRBD1 aligns across 9 bases. CDR3 size: 16 residues. V lost 8 bases, J lost 4 bases, and 14 bases stayed unmatched. The V gene's germline CDR1 is SGHRS and CDR2 YFSETQ. This chain's CDR3 is CASTEGTGTGADTQYF. The DNA for the CDR3 is TGCGCCAGTACCGAGGGGACAGGGACTGGCGCAGATACGCAGTATTTT.

This clone was seen a few times. J is TRBJ1-4 and V is TRBV5-4, with 11 nucleotides matching TRBD1. Trimming cost V 3 bases and J 4 bases; bases outside gene matches: 2. Per the germline V gene, CDR1 is SGHNT and CDR2 is YYREEE (reference sequence). CDR3 length: 15 residues. CDR3 sequence: CASSWGQGVNEKLFF. The CDR3 DNA follows: TGTGCCAGCAGCTGGGGACAGGGGGTTAATGAAAAACTGTTTTTT.